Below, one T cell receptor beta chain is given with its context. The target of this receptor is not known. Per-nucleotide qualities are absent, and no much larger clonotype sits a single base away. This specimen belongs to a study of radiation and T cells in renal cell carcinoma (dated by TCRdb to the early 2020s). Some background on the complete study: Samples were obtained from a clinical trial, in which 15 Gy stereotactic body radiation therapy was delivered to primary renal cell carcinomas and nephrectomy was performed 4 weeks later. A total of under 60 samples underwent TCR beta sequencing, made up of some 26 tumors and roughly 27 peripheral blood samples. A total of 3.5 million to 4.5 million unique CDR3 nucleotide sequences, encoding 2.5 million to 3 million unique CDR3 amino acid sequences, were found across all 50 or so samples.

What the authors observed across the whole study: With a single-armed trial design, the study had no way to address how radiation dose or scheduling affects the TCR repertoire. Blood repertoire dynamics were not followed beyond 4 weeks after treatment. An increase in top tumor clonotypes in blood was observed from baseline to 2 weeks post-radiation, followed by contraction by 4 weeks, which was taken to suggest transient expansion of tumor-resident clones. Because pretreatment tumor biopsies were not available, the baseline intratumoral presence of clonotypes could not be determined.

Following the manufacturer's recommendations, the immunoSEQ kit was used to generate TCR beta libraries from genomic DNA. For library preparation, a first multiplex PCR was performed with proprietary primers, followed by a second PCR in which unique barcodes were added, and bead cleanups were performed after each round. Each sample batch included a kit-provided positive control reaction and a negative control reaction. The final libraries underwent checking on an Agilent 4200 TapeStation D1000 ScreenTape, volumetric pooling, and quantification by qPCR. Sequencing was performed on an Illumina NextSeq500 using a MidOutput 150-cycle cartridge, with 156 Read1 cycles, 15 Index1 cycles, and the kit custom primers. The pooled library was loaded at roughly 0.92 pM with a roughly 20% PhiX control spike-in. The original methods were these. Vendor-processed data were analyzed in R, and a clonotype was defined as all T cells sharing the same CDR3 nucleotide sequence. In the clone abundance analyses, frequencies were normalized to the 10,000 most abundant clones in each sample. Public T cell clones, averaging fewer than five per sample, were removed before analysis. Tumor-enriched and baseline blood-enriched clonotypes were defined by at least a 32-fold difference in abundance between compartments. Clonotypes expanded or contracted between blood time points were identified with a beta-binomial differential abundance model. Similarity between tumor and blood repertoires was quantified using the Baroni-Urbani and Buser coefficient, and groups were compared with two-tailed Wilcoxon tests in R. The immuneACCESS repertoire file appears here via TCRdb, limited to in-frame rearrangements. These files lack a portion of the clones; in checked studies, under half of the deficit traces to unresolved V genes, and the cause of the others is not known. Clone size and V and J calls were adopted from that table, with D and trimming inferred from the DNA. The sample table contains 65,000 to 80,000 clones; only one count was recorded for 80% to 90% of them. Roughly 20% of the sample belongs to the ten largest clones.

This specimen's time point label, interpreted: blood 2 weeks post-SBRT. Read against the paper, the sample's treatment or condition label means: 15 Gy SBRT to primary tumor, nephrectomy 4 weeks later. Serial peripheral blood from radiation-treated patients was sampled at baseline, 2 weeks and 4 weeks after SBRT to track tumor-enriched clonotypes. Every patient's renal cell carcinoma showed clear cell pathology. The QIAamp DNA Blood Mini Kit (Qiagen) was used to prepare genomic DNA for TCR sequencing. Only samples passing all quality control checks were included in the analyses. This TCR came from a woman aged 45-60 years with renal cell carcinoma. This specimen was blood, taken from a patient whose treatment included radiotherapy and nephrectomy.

CDR3 loop: CASRWGAGNYGYTF. The DNA reads as follows: TGTGCCAGCAGGTGGGGGGCAGGGAACTATGGCTACACCTTC. The sequence links TRBV2 to TRBJ1-2; TRBD1 might be the D gene, on 6 matching bases. The junction carries 13 bases between V and J, which are trimmed by 6 bases and 2 bases respectively. The CDR3 goes from the cysteine to the phenylalanine over 14 residues. Only CDR3 DNA is held: 42 bases, read in frame from base 1. CDR1 and CDR2, per the germline V gene, are SNHLY and FYNNEI.